The following is a TCR beta chain sequence with its context. This clone was found once. The antigen it recognizes is unknown. No base qualities exist here, and no much larger clone lies one base off it. This sample stems from a study of blood T cell repertoires in COVID-19 (dated by TCRdb to 2019 to 2021). Broadly, across the study: The collaborator samples originated in the United States, Italy and Spain and spanned the acute and convalescent phases of COVID-19. The repertoires were released in a freely available public database meant as a resource for research on the immune response to SARS-CoV-2. The samples were drawn from two sources: the first 160 participants of the ongoing ImmuneRACE study, and 1,254 subjects contributed by 6 global collaborators. HLA class I and class II types, where available, came from metadata supplied by the sample provider rather than from assay-based typing. Subjects who had been exposed to COVID-19, were actively infected with it, or had recovered from it provided the deeply sampled blood TCRbeta repertoires that made up the dataset. The material from the prospective study consisted of cDNA or gDNA derived from T cells, B-cell-depleted T cells, or PBMCs. A de-identified subject ID, COVID-19 status, age in years and sex were almost always included in the sample metadata.

Broad study findings and their caveats: Clinical and demographic metadata were provided uncurated, with the amount varying by source and participant.

TCRbeta CDR3 regions were amplified from genomic DNA using the immunoSEQ Assay, a bias-controlled multiplex PCR. As for how the authors treated the data: Nucleated cell counts per sample were estimated from amplification of reference gene primers within the assay. To quantify the absolute abundance of each unique TCRbeta CDR3 rearrangement, sequence reads were collapsed and filtered. For each sample, productive Simpson clonality was calculated by taking the square root of Simpson's diversity index across productive rearrangements. TCRdb mirrors the immuneACCESS table, restricted to in-frame sequences. Some clones are absent from its copies; in checked studies, under half trace to an unresolved V gene, and the reason for the others is unknown. The D gene and trimming were derived from the DNA, and the V and J assignments and clone size from that table. Recorded for this sample are about 210,000 clones; about 90% of them occurred a single time. The leading ten clones occupy 0.95% to 1.5% of the sample.

Collaborating institutions collected whole blood in K2EDTA tubes following their own protocols. Collaborator samples were shipped for TCRbeta analysis as frozen whole blood, isolated PBMCs, or DNA extracted from either sample type. As encoded in the germline V gene (reference sequence), CDR1 is LNHDA while CDR2 is SQIVND. V lost 0 bases and J lost 2 bases; the stretch between them is 16 bases long. The CDR3 starts with the cysteine, ends with the phenylalanine, and has 17 residues. Just CDR3 DNA is preserved here, 51 bases in frame from base 1. This chain is built from TRBV19 and TRBJ1-1; possibly the D gene is TRBD1, per 5 matching bases. This receptor was obtained from a man aged 30-40 years with acute or convalescent COVID-19. Material: peripheral blood. The DNA reads as follows: TGTGCCAGTAGTATAGATTGGGCAGGGAGGAGAAACACTGAAGCTTTCTTT. Its coded protein is CASSIDWAGRRNTEAFF.